These 25 T cell receptor beta chains were all obtained from the same sample, sequenced in a study of cytomegalovirus exposure and HLA in healthy donors. PCR involved 60 Vbeta and 13 Jbeta primers. Assay used: immunoSEQ multiplex PCR; TCRdb lists only in-frame clones, some missing. The repertoire consists of more than 90,000 clones, with 81% occurring once and the leading ten covering over 4%. The sequencing sample was made of PBMCs. These receptors were collected from a woman in her 70s in good health and CMV-seropositive.

This chain links TRBV10-3 with TRBJ1-4; the D is unclear. The CDR3 has 15 amino acids. In germline, CDR1 is ENHRY, CDR2 SYGVKD. The V end was cut by 4 bases, the J end by 1 base, with 10 bases between. This CDR3 is CAISALPGTNEKLFF. The CDR3 nucleotides are TGTGCCATCAGTGCCCTCCCCGGAACTAATGAAAAACTGTTTTTT.

The gene calls are TRBV4-1 and TRBJ2-5; 8 positions agree with TRBD2. The DNA end is a closer match to TRBJ2-7, so the J assignment may be wrong. This CDR3 has 16 residues. Per germline, CDR1 MGHRA and CDR2 YSYEKL. CDR3 bases: TGCGCCAGCAGCCAAGTTTTAGCGGGGAGCTCCTACGAGCAGTACTTC. Its protein is CASSQVLAGSSYEQYF.

The chain carries TRBV5-6 and TRBJ2-5, with D perhaps TRBD1 (6 bases). Germline lookup yields CDR1 SGHDT and CDR2 YYEEEE. V lost 3 bases, J lost 0 bases, and 12 bases lay in between. The CDR3 extends over 15 amino acids. The CDR3 DNA reads as TGTGCCAGCAGCTGGACAGTGGACTACCAAGAGACCCAGTACTTC. Amino acid sequence: CASSWTVDYQETQYF. Based on the CDR3 plus reference TRBV5-6 and TRBJ2-5, the full variable domain is DAGVTQSPTHLIKTRGQQVTLRCSPKSGHDTVSWYQQALGQGPQFIFQYYEEEERQRGNFPDRFSGHQFPNYSSELNVNALLLGDSALYLCASSWTVDYQETQYFGPGTRLLVL.

The rearrangement joins TRBV11-2 to TRBJ1-4, with 12 bases matching TRBD1. Trimming took 6 bases from V and 6 from J; bases not matched to a gene: 5. There are 15 residues in the CDR3. The germline CDR1 and CDR2 sequences are SGHAT and FQNNGV. The CDR3 spells CASSSGTGGHEKLFF. CDR3 bases: TGTGCCAGCAGTTCCGGGACAGGGGGCCATGAAAAACTGTTTTTT.

The gene calls are TRBV7-2 and TRBJ2-1; 11 bases align to TRBD2. The CDR3 has 16 residues. The V gene's germline CDR1 is SGHTA and CDR2 FQGNSA. J lost 1 base, V lost 5 bases, and 4 bases had no gene match. CDR3 in amino acids: CASSPRTSGSYNEQFF. The CDR3 DNA follows: TGTGCCAGCAGCCCAAGGACTAGCGGGTCCTACAATGAGCAGTTCTTC.

This chain connects TRBV5-6 to TRBJ2-4; a weak D match, TRBD1 (6 bases). Germline lookup yields CDR1 SGHDT and CDR2 YYEEEE. V was clipped by 4 bases and J by 1 base, with 15 bases between them. This CDR3 comprises 16 residues. The CDR3 region has the DNA TGTGCCAGCAGCCCGAAAACAGGGTTGGCCAAAAACATTCAGTACTTC. Its protein is CASSPKTGLAKNIQYF.

In this sample, this clone turned up once. CDR3 in amino acids: CASSLRREHEQFF. DNA for the CDR3: TGCGCCAGCAGCTTGAGGAGGGAACATGAGCAGTTCTTC. The chain carries TRBV4-1 and TRBJ2-1, with D possibly being TRBD2 (6 bases). V was trimmed by 5 bases and J by 8 bases, leaving 13 bases between them. This CDR3 is built from 13 residues. Germline assignment: CDR1 MGHRA and CDR2 YSYEKL.

This clone was seen repeatedly, ten times or more. The rearrangement joins TRBV14 to TRBJ2-1, with 11 nucleotides matching TRBD2. The CDR3 runs 15 residues. V shed 1 base, J shed 9 bases, and the junction held 5 bases outside the gene matches. The germline V gene has CDR1 SGHDN and CDR2 FVKESK. CDR3 coding DNA: TGTGCCAGCAGCCAAGGACTAGCGGGAAGGGGTGAGCAGTTCTTC. Protein product: CASSQGLAGRGEQFF.

This clone has a handful of counts. The rearrangement joins TRBV28 to TRBJ2-3, with D possibly TRBD2 on 6 matching bases. The V and J ends lost 3 bases and 2 bases respectively, with 9 bases between them. CDR1 is MDHEN and CDR2 is SYDVKM in the germline V gene. This CDR3 spans 14 amino acids. The CDR3: CASSLGGITDTQYF. CDR3 in DNA: TGTGCCAGCAGTTTGGGCGGGATCACAGATACGCAGTATTTT.

This rearrangement joins TRBV29-1 to TRBJ1-2; no firm D call. CDR1 and CDR2 from the germline V gene are SQVTM and ANQGSEA. Trimming removed 0 bases at V and 1 base at J, with 15 bases between. This CDR3 is 16 amino acids long. CDR3 sequence (DNA): TGCAGCGTTGAAGATCGGGTCAGGAGGAATAACTATGGCTACACCTTC. Translating gives CSVEDRVRRNNYGYTF.

The rearrangement uses TRBV6-1 and TRBJ1-1; 7 positions match TRBD1. Germline CDR1 reads MNHNS; CDR2 reads SASEGT. This CDR3 is built from 13 residues. V shed 7 bases and J 9 bases; nucleotides not matched to a gene: 11. CDR3 sequence: CASTLLPGQQAFF. Here the CDR3 DNA reads TGTGCCAGCACCCTTTTACCGGGACAGCAAGCTTTCTTT.

This clone showed up just once. The gene calls are TRBV30 and TRBJ2-3, with 13 bases fitting TRBD2. With 3 bases clipped from V and 5 bases from J, the junction kept 8 bases outside the gene matches. The CDR3 loop spans 16 amino acids. The germline V gene has CDR1 GTSNPN and CDR2 SVGIG (reference sequence). CDR3 nucleotide sequence: TGTGCCTGGAGCCGACTAGCGGGAGGATCGGGAGATACGCAGTATTTT. Protein product: CAWSRLAGGSGDTQYF.

This rearrangement joins TRBV5-6 to TRBJ1-1; 7 bases agree with TRBD1. J lost 6 bases, V lost 4 bases, and 9 bases had no gene match. CDR1 is SGHDT, CDR2 YYEEEE, per germline. The CDR3 consists of 14 residues. CDR3 residues: CASSPQGGRAEAFF. For the CDR3, the DNA is TGTGCCAGCAGCCCTCAGGGGGGTCGCGCTGAAGCTTTCTTT. Looking up the rest from reference TRBV5-6 and TRBJ1-1 gives the full variable domain: DAGVTQSPTHLIKTRGQQVTLRCSPKSGHDTVSWYQQALGQGPQFIFQYYEEEERQRGNFPDRFSGHQFPNYSSELNVNALLLGDSALYLCASSPQGGRAEAFFGQGTRLTVV.

In its sample, this clone was seen a few times. This chain joins TRBV20-1 and TRBJ1-2, with 9 bases that match TRBD1. V lost 6 bases and J lost 7; bases outside the gene matches: 3. From germline, CDR1 is DFQATT and CDR2 SNEGSKA (reference sequence). The CDR3 has 11 amino acids. CDR3 sequence: CSAPTGGGYTF. CDR3 sequence (DNA): TGCAGTGCCCCGACAGGGGGTGGCTACACCTTC.

The chain joins TRBV13 to TRBJ2-7, with 11 bases fitting TRBD1. Germline V lookup: CDR1 PRHDT, CDR2 FYEKMQ (reference sequence). V was pared by 5 bases and J by 2 bases, with 8 bases of the junction left unmatched. This CDR3 region has 16 residues. CDR3 sequence (DNA): TGTGCCAGCAGCCCCCCCCGGGGACAGGGGGCCTACGAGCAGTACTTC. This encodes CASSPPRGQGAYEQYF.

The rearrangement joins TRBV19 to TRBJ1-2; 8 nucleotides align to TRBD1. The CDR3 extends over 17 amino acids. Per germline, CDR1 LNHDA and CDR2 SQIVND (reference sequence). Trimming took 6 bases from V and 3 from J; bases not matched to a gene: 15. CDR3 sequence reads: CASRTGGRGRLDYGYTF. As DNA, the CDR3 is TGTGCCAGTAGGACCGGTGGCAGGGGGCGCCTGGACTATGGCTACACCTTC.

The gene calls are TRBV7-2 and TRBJ1-5; 7 positions agree with TRBD1. Germline V gives CDR1 SGHTA, CDR2 FQGNSA. The CDR3 extends over 15 amino acids. The V and J ends lost 5 bases and 9 bases, in that order; junction bases with no gene match: 13. CDR3 sequence reads: CASSTRDSRNSPQHF. The CDR3 DNA follows: TGTGCCAGCAGCACCCGGGACAGTCGGAATTCGCCCCAGCATTTT.

This sequence joins TRBV6-5 and TRBJ2-5; weak D call: TRBD1 (6 bases). The CDR3 consists of 13 residues. V was clipped by 6 bases and J by 0 bases, with 8 bases between them. Looked up from germline, CDR1 is MNHEY and CDR2 is SVGAGI. CDR3 bases: TGTGCCAGCAGGAGGACAGACCAAGAGACCCAGTACTTC. It codes for CASRRTDQETQYF.

This clone occurred a few times. J is TRBJ2-7 and V is TRBV15, with TRBD2 as a possible D gene (6 bases). The germline V gene encodes CDR1 LNHNV and CDR2 YYDKDF (reference sequence). The CDR3 consists of 14 residues. The V gene lost 3 bases and the J gene lost 6 bases, with 15 bases spanning the gap. The CDR3 sequence: CATSRDYTNREQYF. The CDR3 nucleotides are TGTGCCACCAGCAGGGACTACACAAATCGCGAGCAGTACTTC.

The chain is built from TRBV11-1 and TRBJ2-1; 11 bases are a match to TRBD2. Germline trimming cut 4 bases from V and 9 bases from J; bases unmatched to any gene: 20. Germline V CDR1 and CDR2: SGHAT, FQDESV (reference sequence). CDR3 length: 19 residues. Written as DNA, the CDR3 is TGTGCCAGCAGCTCCAATATCGTCTCAATAGCGGGAGGGCCGGCTGAGCAGTTCTTC. Its translation: CASSSNIVSIAGGPAEQFF.

The CDR3 nucleotides read TGCGCCAGCAGCCAGTTGACAGTTTTCACAGATACGCAGTATTTT. It is translated as CASSQLTVFTDTQYF. The chain is built from TRBV4-1 and TRBJ2-3; D might be TRBD1 (5 bases). CDR1 and CDR2 (germline): MGHRA, YSYEKL. The CDR3 spans 15 residues. V was trimmed by 3 bases and J by 2 bases, leaving 12 bases between them.

This clone is a singleton in its sample. The chain carries TRBV27 and TRBJ2-7; possible D gene TRBD2, 6 bases. Trimming stripped 1 base from V and 3 bases from J, with 7 bases between. The germline CDR1 and CDR2 sequences are MNHEY and SMNVEV (reference sequence). CDR3 length equals 13 residues. Written as DNA, the CDR3 is TGTGCCAGCAGTTTATACGGGGGCTACGAGCAGTACTTC. It is translated as CASSLYGGYEQYF.

The chain joins TRBV7-8 to TRBJ1-3; D might be TRBD1 (5 bases). V was shortened by 1 base and J by 0 bases, with 13 bases between the two germline ends. Per the germline V gene, CDR1 is SGHVS and CDR2 is FQNEAQ. This CDR3 spans 17 amino acids. CDR3 bases: TGTGCCAGCAGCTTAGGGGGGGGAATAGGCTCTGGAAACACCATATATTTT. Translating gives CASSLGGGIGSGNTIYF.

The chain links TRBV5-1 to TRBJ2-7; D perhaps matches TRBD1 (7 bases). Trimming shortened V by 5 bases and J by 4 bases, and 19 bases separated the two germline ends. The V gene's germline CDR1 is SGHRS and CDR2 YFSETQ. The CDR3 has 15 residues. The CDR3 region is CASSYGGTETYEQYF. The CDR3 DNA reads TGCGCCAGCAGTTATGGGGGGACAGAAACATACGAGCAGTACTTC.

This sequence joins TRBV7-2 and TRBJ2-5, with TRBD2 identical over 8 bases. The J call may be in error: the DNA end matches TRBJ2-7 better. Germline assignment: CDR1 SGHTA and CDR2 FQGNSA. The CDR3 consists of 17 residues. The CDR3 region is CASSQRGGGSSYYEQYF. In DNA form, the CDR3 reads TGTGCCAGCAGCCAAAGGGGCGGGGGGTCCTCATACTACGAGCAGTACTTC.